A selection of T cell receptor beta chains follows, all from one sample in a study of shared clonotypes between healthy human individuals. The repertoire was sequenced with immunoSEQ multiplex PCR; TCRdb's copy has only in-frame clones and lacks some. This sample has 2 million to 2.5 million clones; approximately 94% occur once, and the top ten carry 0.13%. What was sequenced was naive CD4+ T cells sorted from blood. The source is a man between 18 and 35 years old in good health. CDR3s include the opening cysteine and the closing phenylalanine or tryptophan. D genes are given only for firm matches. Where a row states a size, it is once, few, many or the class of an expanded clone; other rows omit it.

clone_size j_call d_call v_call cdr3_nt cdr3_aa
NA TRBJ2-1 NA TRBV9 TGTGCCAGCAGCGTAGAACTCTACAATGAGCAGTTCTTC CASSVELYNEQFF
NA TRBJ2-7 TRBD1 TRBV27 TGTGCCAGCAGTAGATACGGGACAGCCTCCTACGAGCAGTACTTC CASSRYGTASYEQYF
NA TRBJ1-4 TRBD1 TRBV4-3 TGCGCCAGCAGCCAAGGGGACAGGGGATTAGAAAAACTGTTTTTT CASSQGDRGLEKLFF
once TRBJ2-1 NA TRBV30 TGTGCCTGGGGAGGTCAGGGGGGCTCTTCCTACAATGAGCAGTTCTTC CAWGGQGGSSYNEQFF
NA TRBJ1-6 TRBD1 TRBV6-6 TGTGCCAGCAGTTACTCTTCAGGGGGCGATTCACCCCTCCACTTT CASSYSSGGDSPLHF
NA TRBJ2-7 TRBD2 TRBV27 TGTGCCAGCAGTTTCCGTGGACTAGCTTTAGAGCAGTACTTC CASSFRGLALEQYF
NA TRBJ1-6 NA TRBV29-1 TGCAGCGTTGAAGATGGGGGGGCCCCACCCCTCCACTTT CSVEDGGAPPLHF
NA TRBJ2-3 NA TRBV7-2 TGTGCCAGCAGCGCACTTGGGAATACGCAGTATTTT CASSALGNTQYF
NA TRBJ2-3 TRBD1 TRBV5-6 TGTGCCAGCAGCTTGATTGGACAGGGTCTCACAGATACGCAGTATTTT CASSLIGQGLTDTQYF
NA TRBJ2-2 TRBD2 TRBV5-8 TGTGCCAGCGTTCTAGCGGGATATCCCGGGGAGCTGTTTTTT CASVLAGYPGELFF
NA TRBJ2-7 TRBD1 TRBV6-1 TGTGCCAGCAGTGAGACAGGGGCGTCCCACGAGCAGTACTTC CASSETGASHEQYF
NA TRBJ1-6 NA TRBV7-2 TGTGCCAGCAGCCAAAGAACAGGTCCCTCACCCCTCCACTTT CASSQRTGPSPLHF
NA TRBJ1-2 NA TRBV14 TGTGCCAGCAGCGCCCGGACAAGGGATGGCTACACCTTC CASSARTRDGYTF
once TRBJ2-2 NA TRBV25-1 TGTGCCAGCAGACAGGGTGGGAACACCGGGGAGCTGTTTTTT CASRQGGNTGELFF
NA TRBJ1-2 NA TRBV5-1 TGCGCCAGCAGCTTTGGACAGCCCCTCTATGGCTACACCTTC CASSFGQPLYGYTF
NA TRBJ1-2 NA TRBV5-4 TGTGCCAGCAGCCGTGCCGGGGGCTTAGACTATGGCTACACCTTC CASSRAGGLDYGYTF
NA TRBJ1-2 NA TRBV19 TGTGCCAGTTCTCCAGACGGGACTAACTATGGCTACACCTTC CASSPDGTNYGYTF
NA TRBJ1-5 NA TRBV28 TGTGCCAGCAGTTTAAGGGGGGTCAGCAATCAGCCCCAGCATTTT CASSLRGVSNQPQHF
NA TRBJ2-1 TRBD2 TRBV18 TGTGCCAGCTCACCAAATAGCGGGAGTAGGAATGAGCAGTTCTTC CASSPNSGSRNEQFF
few TRBJ1-1 NA TRBV5-5 TGTGCCAGCAGCTACTCGGGCCGGAACACTGAAGCTTTCTTT CASSYSGRNTEAFF
once TRBJ2-3 TRBD1 TRBV7-8 TGTGCCAGCAGCTTATTAGAAGGGACAGGTGTTCCAGATACGCAGTATTTT CASSLLEGTGVPDTQYF
NA TRBJ2-4 NA TRBV6-5 TGTGCCAGCAGTTACTCAAAAAAGATAGCCAAAAACATTCAGTACTTC CASSYSKKIAKNIQYF
NA TRBJ1-3 NA TRBV4-3 TGCGCCAGCAGCCAAGAAACAGTGGGAAACACCATATATTTT CASSQETVGNTIYF
NA TRBJ2-2 NA TRBV30 TGTGCCTGGAGTGTCGACTCGTTGGGGTACACCGGGGAGCTGTTTTTT CAWSVDSLGYTGELFF
NA TRBJ2-5 NA TRBV6-6 TGTGCCAGCAGTTACCAGGCACCCTATCAAGAGACCCAGTACTTC CASSYQAPYQETQYF
NA TRBJ2-7 TRBD2 TRBV6-5 TGTGCCAGCAGAGCGGGAGGGCCCTACGAGCAGTACTTC CASRAGGPYEQYF
NA TRBJ1-2 TRBD1 TRBV25-1 TGTGCCAGCAGTGAGGGAGTTCCGGGACAGCTCTATGGCTACACCTTC CASSEGVPGQLYGYTF
NA TRBJ2-3 NA TRBV19 TGTGCCACTATCGCCGGGCGGAGCACAGATACGCAGTATTTT CATIAGRSTDTQYF
NA TRBJ2-1 TRBD1 TRBV5-4 TGTGCCAGCAGCTTTGACAGGGGAAACTACAATGAGCAGTTCTTC CASSFDRGNYNEQFF
NA TRBJ2-1 NA TRBV27 TGTGCCAGCAGTTCCTACAGGGCGGACAATGAGCAGTTCTTC CASSSYRADNEQFF
NA TRBJ2-4 NA TRBV27 TGTGCCAGCCGTAGTCCCAAAAACATTCAGTACTTC CASRSPKNIQYF
NA TRBJ2-5 NA TRBV29-1 TGCAGCGTTGCTGGCGGCTTCCAAGAGACCCAGTACTTC CSVAGGFQETQYF
NA TRBJ2-7 NA TRBV7-2 TGTGCCAGCAGGCACACTAGTCTCTACGAGCAGTACTTC CASRHTSLYEQYF
NA TRBJ2-3 NA TRBV29-1 TGCAGCGTTATGGGGGGCAAGGGTACAGATACGCAGTATTTT CSVMGGKGTDTQYF
NA TRBJ1-2 NA TRBV2 TGTGCCAGCAGTGAAATTCAGAGCTATGGCTACACCTTC CASSEIQSYGYTF
NA TRBJ2-7 TRBD1 TRBV15 TGTGCCACCAGTAGACAGGGAGCCTACGAGCAGTACTTC CATSRQGAYEQYF
NA TRBJ2-5 NA TRBV5-1 TGCGCCAGCAGCTTGGGGGGGACGACTGAAGGGACCCAGTACTTC CASSLGGTTEGTQYF
NA TRBJ1-1 TRBD1 TRBV10-2 TGCGCCAGCAGTAAAGGACAGGGAATGAACACTGAAGCTTTCTTT CASSKGQGMNTEAFF
NA TRBJ2-7 NA TRBV27 TGTGCCAGCAGTTTATCGGGGCCAGGGGGGGCCTACGAGCAGTACTTC CASSLSGPGGAYEQYF